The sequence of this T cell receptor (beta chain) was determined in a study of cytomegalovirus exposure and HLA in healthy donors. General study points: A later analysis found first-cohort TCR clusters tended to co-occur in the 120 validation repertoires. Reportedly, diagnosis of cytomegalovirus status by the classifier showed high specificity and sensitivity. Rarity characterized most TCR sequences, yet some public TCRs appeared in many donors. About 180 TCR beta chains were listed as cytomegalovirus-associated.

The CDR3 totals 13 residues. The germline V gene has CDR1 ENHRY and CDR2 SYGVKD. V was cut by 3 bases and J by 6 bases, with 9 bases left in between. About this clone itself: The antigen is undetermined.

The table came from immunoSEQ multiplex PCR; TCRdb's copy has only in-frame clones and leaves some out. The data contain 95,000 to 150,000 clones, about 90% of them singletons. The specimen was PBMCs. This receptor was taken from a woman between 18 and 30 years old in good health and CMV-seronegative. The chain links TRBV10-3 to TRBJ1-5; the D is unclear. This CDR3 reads CAISDRQGQPQHF. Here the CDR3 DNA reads TGTGCCATCAGTGATCGACAAGGTCAGCCCCAGCATTTT.